The clone carrying this T cell receptor beta chain was detected only a few times. The antigen is not known. Germline V gives CDR1 LGHDT, CDR2 YNNKEL (reference sequence). The CDR3 totals 13 residues. The J segment lost 11 bases and the V segment lost 0 bases, leaving 4 bases of the junction unmatched. TCRdb passed the 5' RACE reads through MiXCR, listing each CDR3 protein once. The data contain nearly 350,000 distinct CDR3 sequences, roughly 15% of them singletons. These data come from a study of CD8 T cells in ankylosing spondylitis. Whole-study findings and limits: Prior literature has documented some motif variants in synovial fluid and blood from reactive arthritis.

This chain uses TRBV3-1 with TRBJ2-3, with 8 bases identical to TRBD2. Sequenced sample: blood, either unsorted or a sorted T cell fraction (not recorded which). This TCR was sampled from a male donor with ankylosing spondylitis or in good health (not recorded which). The CDR3 DNA sequence: TGTGCCAGCAGCCAAGATTTGGCGGGGGGGCAGTATTTT. Translated: CASSQDLAGGQYF.